These 32 T cell receptor beta chains were all obtained from the same sample, sequenced in a study of technical replicates of blood from several donors. The assay was immunoSEQ multiplex PCR, and TCRdb's table has in-frame clones only and misses some. The table has about 85,000 clones, about 95% seen once; the top ten hold 0.25%. The source material was T cells isolated from PBMCs. Source of these receptors: a human donor in good health.

This clone was seen a few times. This chain links TRBV11-2 with TRBJ1-3, with 7 nucleotides matching TRBD1. Germline assignment: CDR1 SGHAT and CDR2 FQNNGV. V lost 5 bases to trimming and J lost 3 bases; unmatched junction nucleotides: 7. The CDR3 sequence is 15 residues long. The CDR3 coding sequence is TGTGCCAGCAGCCCCGACAGGGCTCATGGAAACACCATATATTTT. It encodes CASSPDRAHGNTIYF.

This clone was detected only once. The V and J genes are TRBV7-9 and TRBJ2-7; perhaps TRBD1 as D (6 bases). The CDR3 runs to 14 residues. Trimming took off 1 base at V and 0 bases at J, with 7 bases between the two ends. Germline CDR1 SEHNR, CDR2 FQNEAQ (reference sequence). The CDR3 spells CASSLEGDSYEQYF. CDR3 sequence (DNA): TGTGCCAGCAGCTTAGAGGGGGACTCCTACGAGCAGTACTTC.

The chain combines TRBV27 with TRBJ1-4; D is ambiguous. The CDR3 has 18 residues. In germline, CDR1 is MNHEY, CDR2 SMNVEV (reference sequence). V lost 5 bases and J 0 bases, leaving 19 bases between the germline ends. CDR3 coding DNA: TGTGCCAGCAGTCCCCATGCCGGGTTAACTTCAACTAATGAAAAACTGTTTTTT. Protein sequence: CASSPHAGLTSTNEKLFF.

This clone was seen only a few times. DNA of the CDR3: TGTGCCAGCAGCTTGCAGGGTTTGAACACTGAAGCTTTCTTT. Protein: CASSLQGLNTEAFF. The chain combines TRBV11-2 with TRBJ1-1, with D possibly matching TRBD1 (5 bases). The CDR3 length is 14 residues. Germline assignment: CDR1 SGHAT and CDR2 FQNNGV. Between the trimmed V and J ends, which lost 3 bases and 0 bases, there was a span of 8 bases.

The V call is TRBV18, the J call TRBJ2-1; D is unclear. The CDR3 totals 15 residues. V shed 2 bases and J shed 7 bases, with 15 bases lying between them. Germline V gene sequence: CDR1 KGHSH, CDR2 LQKENI. CDR3 loop: CASSPVRRIGNEQFF. The CDR3 nucleotides are TGTGCCAGCTCACCAGTTCGAAGAATCGGTAATGAGCAGTTCTTC.

This chain uses TRBV6-6 with TRBJ1-5, with D possibly being TRBD1 (5 bases). Looked up from germline, CDR1 is MNHNY and CDR2 is SVGAGI (reference sequence). Trimming pared 7 bases from V and 6 bases from J, leaving 19 bases between. The CDR3 is 15 residues long. Written as DNA, the CDR3 is TGTGCCAGCAACAAGTTGGGGCAGGGCGGTCAGCCCCAGCATTTT. This encodes CASNKLGQGGQPQHF.

The chain uses TRBV25-1 and TRBJ1-1; possible D gene TRBD1, 5 bases. CDR3 length: 12 amino acids. V gave up 8 bases and J gave up 1 base, with 8 bases separating them. Germline V gene data show CDR1 as MGHDK and CDR2 as SYGVNS. CDR3 sequence: CASRDSNTEAFF. The CDR3 coding sequence is TGTGCCAGCCGGGACTCGAACACTGAAGCTTTCTTT.

Only one count was recorded for this clone. The chain couples TRBV25-1 to TRBJ2-2; 8 bases are a match to TRBD1. The CDR3 length is 16 residues. The V and J ends lost 6 bases and 1 base, in that order; junction bases with no gene match: 7. Germline V gives CDR1 MGHDK, CDR2 SYGVNS. CDR3 nucleotide sequence: TGTGCCAGCAGGGGAGTCGGACAGGGGAACACCGGGGAGCTGTTTTTT. Its translation: CASRGVGQGNTGELFF.

The chain employs TRBV27 and TRBJ1-5; no reliable D call. V lost 2 bases and J lost 0, with 11 bases in between. Germline CDR1 reads MNHEY; CDR2 reads SMNVEV (reference sequence). This CDR3 is built from 16 residues. The CDR3: CASSLTGGYSNQPQHF. DNA of the CDR3: TGTGCCAGCAGTTTAACGGGAGGTTATAGCAATCAGCCCCAGCATTTT.

V is TRBV28 and J is TRBJ1-2; TRBD1 agrees at 8 bases. Germline CDR1 is MDHEN and CDR2 is SYDVKM. Germline trimming cut 9 bases from V and 7 bases from J; bases unmatched to any gene: 7. The CDR3 loop spans 12 amino acids. The CDR3 nucleotides read TGTGCCAGTGAGGGACAGGCGGGTGGCTACACCTTC. Its translation is CASEGQAGGYTF.

The V call is TRBV15, the J call TRBJ1-6, with D perhaps TRBD1 (5 bases). Germline-derived CDR1 and CDR2 are LNHNV and YYDKDF (reference sequence). The V end was cut by 5 bases, the J end by 6 bases, with 14 bases between. This CDR3 has 15 residues. CDR3 sequence (DNA): TGTGCCACCAGCCGTACAGGAAACCTTAATTCACCCCTCCACTTT. Encoded protein: CATSRTGNLNSPLHF.

The gene calls are TRBV7-9 and TRBJ2-3; D not resolved. The CDR3 spans 12 residues. Trimming pared 1 base from V and 8 bases from J, leaving 7 bases between. Germline assignment: CDR1 SEHNR and CDR2 FQNEAQ (reference sequence). DNA of the CDR3: TGTGCCAGCAGCTTAGTGTCGGGTACGCAGTATTTT. Translated: CASSLVSGTQYF.

The chain links TRBV30 to TRBJ1-1; a weak D match, TRBD1 (5 bases). Looked up from germline, CDR1 is GTSNPN and CDR2 is SVGIG (reference sequence). The CDR3 spans 15 residues. Trimming pared 0 bases from V and 0 bases from J, leaving 11 bases between. The CDR3 protein is CAWSVGPGMNTEAFF. Here the CDR3 DNA reads TGTGCCTGGAGTGTCGGGCCAGGGATGAACACTGAAGCTTTCTTT.

This clone has only one observation. The genes are TRBV5-4 and TRBJ2-5; perhaps TRBD1 as D (5 bases). V dropped 3 bases and J dropped 4 bases, with 13 bases sitting between them. Germline V gives CDR1 SGHNT, CDR2 YYREEE (reference sequence). This CDR3 has 14 residues. The CDR3, as DNA: TGTGCCAGCAGCTCCCAGGGCAGGGTAGAGACCCAGTACTTC. It encodes CASSSQGRVETQYF.

The V and J genes are TRBV5-1 and TRBJ2-7; no definite D call. The V gene's germline CDR1 is SGHRS and CDR2 YFSETQ. CDR3 length equals 14 residues. Deletions cut 2 bases from V and 3 bases from J, with 12 bases between. The CDR3, as DNA: TGCGCCAGCAGCTTAGAGTTACCCGGCTACGAGCAGTACTTC. It codes for CASSLELPGYEQYF.

This clone was seen a handful of times. The gene calls are TRBV5-1 and TRBJ2-7; 11 nucleotides agree with TRBD2. Germline CDR1 is SGHRS and CDR2 is YFSETQ. This CDR3 is 16 amino acids long. Losses at the gene ends were 3 bases for V and 4 bases for J; bases not matched to a gene: 9. The CDR3: CASSWTLAGGTYEQYF. The CDR3 bases are TGCGCCAGCAGCTGGACCCTAGCGGGGGGAACTTACGAGCAGTACTTC.

The chain joins TRBV29-1 to TRBJ2-7; no definite D call. The germline V gene has CDR1 SQVTM and CDR2 ANQGSEA. The CDR3 sequence is 14 residues long. The V end was cut by 4 bases, the J end by 2 bases, with 15 bases between. Written as DNA, the CDR3 is TGCAGCGTTGTAGATCTCACGAGCCCCTACGAGCAGTACTTC. It translates to CSVVDLTSPYEQYF.

V is TRBV2 and J is TRBJ2-3; TRBD2 might be the D (6 bases). Germline V gene lookup returns CDR1 SNHLY and CDR2 FYNNEI. The V gene lost 5 bases and the J gene lost 1 base, with 16 bases spanning the gap. The CDR3 totals 16 residues. The CDR3, as DNA: TGTGCCAGCAGTCGCGGGGCCTACCGGGGCACAGATACGCAGTATTTT. This sequence encodes CASSRGAYRGTDTQYF.

The chain is built from TRBV13 and TRBJ2-4; the D gene is possibly TRBD2 (5 bases). V was cut by 5 bases and J by 0 bases, with 17 bases left in between. Germline values: CDR1 PRHDT, CDR2 FYEKMQ (reference sequence). The CDR3 spans 17 residues. In DNA form, the CDR3 reads TGTGCCAGCAGCGCTGGGAGCGGCGGCCTAGCCAAAAACATTCAGTACTTC. As protein: CASSAGSGGLAKNIQYF.

This chain connects TRBV10-3 to TRBJ2-7; D not resolved. The V gene lost 0 bases and the J gene lost 2 bases, with 20 bases spanning the gap. The CDR3 length is 18 residues. In germline, CDR1 is ENHRY, CDR2 SYGVKD. CDR3 amino acids: CAISESLKRSDGTYEQYF. The CDR3 bases are TGTGCCATCAGTGAGTCGTTAAAGAGGAGCGACGGAACCTACGAGCAGTACTTC.

J is TRBJ2-7 and V is TRBV19, with TRBD1 matching over 9 bases. Trimming at V came to 7 bases and at J to 2 bases, leaving 6 bases not matched to a gene. CDR1 is LNHDA and CDR2 is SQIVND in the germline V gene (reference sequence). The CDR3 sequence is 14 residues long. In DNA, the CDR3 is TGTGCCAGTACGGGACAGGGACCAACCTACGAGCAGTACTTC. Translating gives CASTGQGPTYEQYF.

V usage is TRBV5-4 and J usage is TRBJ1-1; 10 nucleotides line up with TRBD1. The J segment lost 2 bases and the V segment lost 2 bases, leaving 6 bases of the junction unmatched. Germline CDR1 and CDR2: SGHNT and YYREEE (reference sequence). The CDR3 is 16 amino acids. For the CDR3, the DNA is TGTGCCAGCAGCTTAGACAGGGGGCTCCTCAACACTGAAGCTTTCTTT. Protein: CASSLDRGLLNTEAFF. The complete variable domain, with remaining parts taken from reference TRBV5-4 and TRBJ1-1, reads ETGVTQSPTHLIKTRGQQVTLRCSSQSGHNTVSWYQQALGQGPQFIFQYYREEENGRGNFPPRFSGLQFPNYSSELNVNALELDDSALYLCASSLDRGLLNTEAFFGQGTRLTVV.

The V gene is TRBV4-1, the J gene TRBJ1-3; 7 bases agree with TRBD1. CDR1 and CDR2 from the germline V gene are MGHRA and YSYEKL. V shed 5 bases and J 0 bases; nucleotides not matched to a gene: 13. This CDR3 region has 18 residues. The CDR3 protein is CASSIRGGNRGSGNTIYF. The CDR3, as DNA: TGCGCCAGCAGCATTAGAGGGGGGAACAGGGGCTCTGGAAACACCATATATTTT.

This rearrangement joins TRBV11-3 to TRBJ2-5; possibly TRBD2 for D (6 bases). Germline V gene data show CDR1 as SGHNT and CDR2 as YENEEA. The CDR3 spans 14 residues. Between the trimmed V and J ends, which lost 4 bases and 3 bases, there was a span of 12 bases. In nucleotides, the CDR3 is TGTGCCAGCAGCTACCCCGGGGGTGAAGAGACCCAGTACTTC. Translating it yields CASSYPGGEETQYF.

The rearrangement links TRBV19 to TRBJ1-5; 9 bases match TRBD1. J was trimmed by 5 bases and V by 7 bases; bases with no gene match: 6. The CDR3 consists of 14 residues. Germline V CDR1 and CDR2: LNHDA, SQIVND (reference sequence). The CDR3 region has the DNA TGTGCCAGTACTACTACAGGGGGCCATCAGCCCCAGCATTTT. Its translation is CASTTTGGHQPQHF.

The V call is TRBV7-9, the J call TRBJ1-5, with a weak D call TRBD1 (5 bases). Trimming shortened V by 4 bases and J by 7 bases, and 11 bases separated the two germline ends. CDR1 is SEHNR and CDR2 is FQNEAQ in the germline V gene (reference sequence). CDR3 length equals 13 residues. This CDR3 is CASSWGGGQPQHF. The CDR3 DNA is TGTGCCAGCAGCTGGGGTGGGGGGCAGCCCCAGCATTTT.

The CDR3 loop reads CASSATHSTGREKLFF. CDR3 nucleotide sequence: TGTGCCAGCAGCGCGACCCACTCGACAGGGAGGGAAAAACTGTTTTTT. The genes are TRBV9 and TRBJ1-4; 7 bases match TRBD1. Germline V gene lookup returns CDR1 SGDLS and CDR2 YYNGEE. The CDR3 length is 16 residues. Trimming took 3 bases from V and 8 from J; bases not matched to a gene: 13. Filled out from reference TRBV9 and TRBJ1-4, the complete variable domain reads DSGVTQTPKHLITATGQRVTLRCSPRSGDLSVYWYQQSLDQGLQFLIQYYNGEERAKGNILERFSAQQFPDLHSELNLSSLELGDSALYFCASSATHSTGREKLFFGSGTQLSVL.

This chain uses TRBV5-1 with TRBJ2-2; maybe TRBD2 (5 bases). Per germline, CDR1 SGHRS and CDR2 YFSETQ. Trimming stripped 0 bases from V and 6 bases from J, with 12 bases between. The CDR3 length is 15 residues. The CDR3 loop reads CASSLDTGKAGELFF. CDR3 bases: TGCGCCAGCAGCTTGGATACGGGGAAGGCCGGGGAGCTGTTTTTT.

This clone was picked up a small number of times. The V call is TRBV5-8, the J call TRBJ1-2, with 7 positions matching TRBD1. Germline lookup yields CDR1 SGHTS and CDR2 YDEGEE. The CDR3 consists of 15 residues. The ends lost 5 bases at V and 10 bases at J; junction bases unmatched: 17. DNA for the CDR3: TGTGCCAGCAGTAGCCCTGGGACAGTCCGAGCACCCTACACCTTC. It yields the protein CASSSPGTVRAPYTF.

The chain recombines TRBV11-2 with TRBJ1-2; D unresolved. The CDR3 extends over 12 amino acids. V lost 2 bases and J 6 bases, leaving 7 bases between the germline ends. The V gene's germline CDR1 is SGHAT and CDR2 FQNNGV. CDR3 nucleotide sequence: TGTGCCAGCAGCTTATTGGCCGATGGCTACACCTTC. Amino acids: CASSLLADGYTF. Together with reference TRBV11-2 and TRBJ1-2, the CDR3 gives the full variable domain: EAGVAQSPRYKIIEKRQSVAFWCNPISGHATLYWYQQILGQGPKLLIQFQNNGVVDDSQLPKDRFSAERLKGVDSTLKIQPAKLEDSAVYLCASSLLADGYTFGSGTRLTVV.

The J gene is TRBJ2-5, the V gene TRBV6-5; TRBD1 is a possible D gene (5 bases). This CDR3 region has 14 residues. CDR1 is MNHEY and CDR2 is SVGAGI in the germline V gene. Trimming took off 3 bases at V and 4 bases at J, with 12 bases between the two ends. The CDR3 loop reads CASSYSGLIETQYF. The CDR3 DNA reads as TGTGCCAGCAGTTATTCAGGGTTAATAGAGACCCAGTACTTC.

V is TRBV7-9 and J is TRBJ2-7; the D is unclear. The CDR3 is made up of 13 amino acids. V shed 5 bases and J shed 7 bases, with 15 bases lying between them. Germline V CDR1 and CDR2: SEHNR, FQNEAQ (reference sequence). The CDR3 spells CASSHGSPVEQYF. In DNA, the CDR3 is TGTGCCAGCAGCCACGGGTCCCCGGTGGAGCAGTACTTC.